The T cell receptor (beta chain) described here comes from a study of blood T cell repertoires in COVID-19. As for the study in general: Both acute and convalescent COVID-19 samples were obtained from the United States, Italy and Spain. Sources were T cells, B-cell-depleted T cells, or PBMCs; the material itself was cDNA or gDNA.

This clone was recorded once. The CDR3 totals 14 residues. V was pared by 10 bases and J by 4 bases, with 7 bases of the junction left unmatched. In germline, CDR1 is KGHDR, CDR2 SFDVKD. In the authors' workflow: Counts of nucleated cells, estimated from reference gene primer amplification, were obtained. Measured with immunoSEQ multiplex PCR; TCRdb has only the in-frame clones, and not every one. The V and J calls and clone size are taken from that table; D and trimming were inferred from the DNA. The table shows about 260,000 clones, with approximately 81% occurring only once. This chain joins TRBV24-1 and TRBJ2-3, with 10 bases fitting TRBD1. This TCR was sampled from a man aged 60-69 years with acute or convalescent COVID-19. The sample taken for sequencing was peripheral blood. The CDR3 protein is CATADRGQADTQYF. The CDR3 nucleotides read TGTGCCACAGCCGACAGGGGGCAGGCAGATACGCAGTATTTT.